These T cell receptor beta chains were read from a single sample in a study of OX40 agonist ivuxolimab in advanced cancers. The assay was immunoSEQ multiplex PCR, and TCRdb's table has in-frame clones only and misses some. The repertoire holds 60,000 to 65,000 clones, with around 90% as singletons. The sample consisted of CD4+ or CD8+ T cells sorted from blood, taken in a trial of the OX40 agonist ivuxolimab. The receptors come from an adult with an advanced solid tumor such as melanoma, head and neck, liver or kidney cancer. The CDR3 runs from the conserved cysteine through the conserved F or W. The order of the fields is CDR3 protein, CDR3 DNA, D gene, V gene, clone size, J gene. The D gene is left open where the match is weak. The size of a clone is reported for some rows only, either as once, few or many, or as a class for expanded clones.

cdr3_aa: CASSIAGGRTEAFF; cdr3_nt: TGTGCCAGTAGTATAGCCGGGGGGCGGACTGAAGCTTTCTTT; d_call: -; v_call: TRBV19; clone_size: -; j_call: TRBJ1-1
cdr3_aa: CASSLQAGSDSPLHF; cdr3_nt: TGTGCCAGCAGCTTACAGGCAGGGAGCGATTCACCCCTCCACTTT; d_call: -; v_call: TRBV7-9; clone_size: once; j_call: TRBJ1-6
cdr3_aa: CASSLGGADYEQYF; cdr3_nt: TGCGCCAGCAGCTTGGGGGGAGCAGACTACGAGCAGTACTTC; d_call: -; v_call: TRBV5-1; clone_size: -; j_call: TRBJ2-7
cdr3_aa: CASSYRQGAQPQHF; cdr3_nt: TGTGCCAGCAGTTACCGGCAGGGGGCCCAGCCCCAGCATTTT; d_call: TRBD1; v_call: TRBV6-5; clone_size: -; j_call: TRBJ1-5
cdr3_aa: CASSSHRALNTEAFF; cdr3_nt: TGTGCCAGCAGCTCTCACAGGGCCCTGAACACTGAAGCTTTCTTT; d_call: -; v_call: TRBV7-6; clone_size: -; j_call: TRBJ1-1
cdr3_aa: CASSAQGGASYNEQFF; cdr3_nt: TGTGCCAGCAGTGCTCAGGGGGGCGCCTCCTACAATGAGCAGTTCTTC; d_call: -; v_call: TRBV6-1; clone_size: -; j_call: TRBJ2-1
cdr3_aa: CASSEGQGASYGYTF; cdr3_nt: TGTGCCAGCAGTGAGGGACAGGGGGCCTCCTATGGCTACACCTTC; d_call: TRBD1; v_call: TRBV25-1; clone_size: -; j_call: TRBJ1-2
cdr3_aa: CASSLYAVHEQYF; cdr3_nt: TGTGCCAGCAGCTTGTACGCCGTCCACGAGCAGTACTTC; d_call: -; v_call: TRBV7-8; clone_size: -; j_call: TRBJ2-7
cdr3_aa: CASSLDRTEAFF; cdr3_nt: TGTGCCAGCAGCTTAGATCGGACTGAAGCTTTCTTT; d_call: -; v_call: TRBV7-2; clone_size: -; j_call: TRBJ1-1
cdr3_aa: CASSRLRPEDHNQETQYF; cdr3_nt: TGTGCCAGCAGTCGCCTCCGGCCAGAGGACCATAATCAAGAGACCCAGTACTTC; d_call: -; v_call: TRBV27; clone_size: -; j_call: TRBJ2-5
cdr3_aa: CSVVLYNEQFF; cdr3_nt: TGCAGCGTTGTACTCTACAATGAGCAGTTCTTC; d_call: -; v_call: TRBV29-1; clone_size: -; j_call: TRBJ2-1
cdr3_aa: CASSPLSGMGVEQYF; cdr3_nt: TGTGCCAGCAGCCCCCTATCCGGGATGGGCGTCGAGCAGTACTTC; d_call: -; v_call: TRBV9; clone_size: -; j_call: TRBJ2-7
cdr3_aa: CASSSPTGDLTQYF; cdr3_nt: TGTGCCAGCAGTTCCCCCACGGGGGACCTTACGCAGTATTTT; d_call: -; v_call: TRBV27; clone_size: -; j_call: TRBJ2-3
cdr3_aa: CASMQGVYGYTF; cdr3_nt: TGTGCCAGCATGCAGGGCGTCTATGGCTACACCTTC; d_call: -; v_call: TRBV7-9; clone_size: -; j_call: TRBJ1-2
cdr3_aa: CASSLGFNGGNEQFF; cdr3_nt: TGTGCCAGCAGTTTGGGGTTTAATGGGGGTAATGAGCAGTTCTTC; d_call: -; v_call: TRBV27; clone_size: -; j_call: TRBJ2-1
cdr3_aa: CASSLTGRSSYEQYF; cdr3_nt: TGTGCCAGCAGCTTAACAGGGAGGAGCTCCTACGAGCAGTACTTC; d_call: -; v_call: TRBV7-2; clone_size: -; j_call: TRBJ2-7
cdr3_aa: CASSIRDQPQHF; cdr3_nt: TGTGCCAGTAGTATCCGGGATCAGCCCCAGCATTTT; d_call: -; v_call: TRBV19; clone_size: -; j_call: TRBJ1-5
cdr3_aa: CASSLAGTGLDGYTF; cdr3_nt: TGCGCCAGCAGCTTGGCCGGGACAGGGCTGGATGGCTACACCTTC; d_call: TRBD1; v_call: TRBV5-1; clone_size: once; j_call: TRBJ1-2
cdr3_aa: CASSPAGGEQFF; cdr3_nt: TGTGCCAGCTCACCAGCCGGTGGAGAGCAGTTCTTC; d_call: -; v_call: TRBV18; clone_size: -; j_call: TRBJ2-1
cdr3_aa: CASSTSGRKGTFF; cdr3_nt: -; d_call: -; v_call: TRBV6-5; clone_size: once; j_call: TRBJ1-1
cdr3_aa: CAWSGAGFHGGNTEAFF; cdr3_nt: TGTGCCTGGAGTGGGGCGGGCTTTCATGGCGGGAACACTGAAGCTTTCTTT; d_call: -; v_call: TRBV30; clone_size: few; j_call: TRBJ1-1
cdr3_aa: CASSPTTSGRANEQFF; cdr3_nt: TGTGCCAGCAGCCCGACGACTAGCGGGAGGGCCAATGAGCAGTTCTTC; d_call: TRBD2; v_call: TRBV9; clone_size: -; j_call: TRBJ2-1
cdr3_aa: CASSRGTSGETQYF; cdr3_nt: TGTGCCAGCAGCCGGGGGACTAGCGGAGAGACCCAGTACTTC; d_call: TRBD2; v_call: TRBV7-2; clone_size: once; j_call: TRBJ2-5
cdr3_aa: CAWSVTETQYF; cdr3_nt: TGTGCCTGGAGTGTAACGGAGACCCAGTACTTC; d_call: -; v_call: TRBV30; clone_size: -; j_call: TRBJ2-5
cdr3_aa: CASTGTTYEQYF; cdr3_nt: TGTGCCAGCACCGGGACAACCTACGAGCAGTACTTC; d_call: -; v_call: TRBV28; clone_size: -; j_call: TRBJ2-7
cdr3_aa: CASSSTSGVNNEQFF; cdr3_nt: TGTGCCAGCAGCTCGACTAGCGGGGTAAACAATGAGCAGTTCTTC; d_call: TRBD2; v_call: TRBV5-4; clone_size: -; j_call: TRBJ2-1
cdr3_aa: CASSVHSGVTVTQYF; cdr3_nt: TGTGCCAGCAGCGTACATAGCGGGGTGACAGTGACCCAGTACTTC; d_call: TRBD2; v_call: TRBV7-2; clone_size: -; j_call: TRBJ2-5
cdr3_aa: CASSQVLGETQYF; cdr3_nt: TGCGCCAGCAGCCAAGTCTTAGGTGAGACCCAGTACTTC; d_call: -; v_call: TRBV4-1; clone_size: -; j_call: TRBJ2-5
cdr3_aa: CASSIRTPFSYNEQFF; cdr3_nt: TGTGCCAGCAGCATTCGGACGCCCTTCTCCTACAATGAGCAGTTCTTC; d_call: -; v_call: TRBV7-9; clone_size: -; j_call: TRBJ2-1
cdr3_aa: CASRVGFMNTEAFF; cdr3_nt: TGTGCCAGCAGGGTGGGGTTCATGAACACTGAAGCTTTCTTT; d_call: -; v_call: TRBV7-9; clone_size: -; j_call: TRBJ1-1